A selection of T cell receptor beta chains follows, all from one sample in a study of T cells after posttransplantation cyclophosphamide. Measured with immunoSEQ multiplex PCR; TCRdb has only the in-frame clones, and not every one. The sample has tens of thousands of clones; around nine tenths are singletons. The sample taken for sequencing was PBMCs. The receptors come from a woman aged 50 to 65 in good health and a related stem cell transplant donor. Each CDR3 is given with its conserved first and last residue. The D gene is left open where the match is weak. Size is stated for part of the rows, as once, few or many counts, or as a class when the clone is expanded.

j_call clone_size d_call v_call cdr3_aa cdr3_nt
TRBJ2-3 NA NA TRBV12-2 CASRPGLAGGSSTDTQYF TGTGCAAGTCGCCCGGGACTAGCGGGGGGGTCTAGCACAGATACGCAGTATTTT
TRBJ1-1 once TRBD1 TRBV27 CASSTRQGLNTEAFF TGTGCCAGCAGTACAAGACAGGGTTTGAACACTGAAGCTTTCTTT
TRBJ1-4 NA NA TRBV5-1 CASSRGTFGEKLFF TGCGCCAGCAGCCGCGGGACTTTCGGTGAAAAACTGTTTTTT
TRBJ1-1 NA NA TRBV7-2 CASSLAIRDTEAFF TGTGCCAGCAGCTTAGCGATCAGGGACACTGAAGCTTTCTTT
TRBJ1-1 few TRBD1 TRBV6-5 CASSYSIGTGGTEAFF TGTGCCAGCAGTTACTCAATCGGGACAGGGGGCACTGAAGCTTTCTTT
TRBJ1-3 NA NA TRBV6-5 CASSYLYNSGNTIYF TGTGCCAGCAGCTACCTCTATAACTCTGGAAACACCATATATTTT
TRBJ2-1 NA NA TRBV6-1 CASSERGKARSYNEQFF TGTGCCAGCAGTGAGAGGGGGAAGGCGCGCTCCTACAATGAGCAGTTCTTC
TRBJ2-1 NA TRBD1 TRBV10-3 CAIKQGGGNEQFF TGTGCCATCAAACAGGGGGGAGGCAATGAGCAGTTCTTC
TRBJ1-4 once NA TRBV27 CASSSQGPLATNEKLFF TGTGCCAGCAGTTCTCAGGGGCCGCTCGCAACTAATGAAAAACTGTTTTTT
TRBJ2-7 NA NA TRBV27 CASSFGGLAGEAYEQYF TGTGCCAGCAGCTTTGGAGGTCTGGCAGGGGAAGCCTACGAGCAGTACTTC
TRBJ1-4 NA NA TRBV2 CASVGQGAEKLFF TGTGCCAGCGTTGGGCAGGGCGCCGAAAAACTGTTTTTT
TRBJ1-1 NA NA TRBV18 CASSPDIREALTF TGTGCCAGCTCACCTGACATTCGTGAAGCATTGACCTTT
TRBJ1-6 NA NA TRBV28 CASETINSPLHF TGTGCCAGCGAAACTATTAATTCACCCCTCCACTTT
TRBJ2-3 NA TRBD1 TRBV27 CASSLEIPGQTYTDTQYF TGTGCCAGCAGTTTAGAGATACCGGGACAGACATACACAGATACGCAGTATTTT
TRBJ2-2 NA NA TRBV5-1 CASSLAGDTGELFF TGCGCCAGCAGCTTGGCCGGGGACACCGGGGAGCTGTTTTTT
TRBJ2-3 NA TRBD2 TRBV28 CASSSSGGLATDTQYF TGTGCCAGCAGCTCGAGTGGGGGACTAGCCACAGATACGCAGTATTTT
TRBJ2-2 NA NA TRBV10-3 CAISYTQGDETGELFF TGTGCCATCAGTTACACACAGGGAGATGAAACCGGGGAGCTGTTTTTT
TRBJ1-4 NA TRBD1 TRBV5-6 CASRKQQGSNEKLFF TGTGCCAGCAGGAAACAACAGGGGTCTAATGAAAAACTGTTTTTT
TRBJ1-2 NA TRBD1 TRBV6-5 CASSTRGRGFGGYTF TGTGCCAGCAGTACCAGGGGGCGCGGATTCGGAGGCTACACCTTC
TRBJ1-1 once NA TRBV6-5 CASSYPGGKHTEAFF TGTGCCAGCAGTTATCCCGGGGGTAAGCACACTGAAGCTTTCTTT
TRBJ2-2 NA NA TRBV2 CASSEVRNPTGELFF TGTGCCAGCAGTGAAGTGCGGAACCCCACCGGGGAGCTGTTTTTT
TRBJ2-3 NA TRBD2 TRBV5-4 CASSSTSGAHTQYF TGTGCCAGCAGCTCGACTAGCGGGGCCCATACGCAGTATTTT
TRBJ2-1 once NA TRBV7-6 CASSLDPSGLLTDEQFF TGTGCCAGCAGCTTGGACCCGAGCGGTCTACTTACTGATGAGCAGTTCTTC
TRBJ1-1 NA NA TRBV9 CASSVEGLNTEAFF TGTGCCAGCAGCGTAGAGGGGCTGAACACTGAAGCTTTCTTT
TRBJ2-7 NA NA TRBV19 CASKAREAYEQYF TGTGCCAGTAAGGCCAGGGAGGCCTACGAGCAGTACTTC
TRBJ1-3 NA NA TRBV5-1 CASSLEAPRGNTIYF TGCGCCAGCAGCTTGGAGGCGCCGAGGGGAAACACCATATATTTT
TRBJ1-1 NA NA TRBV5-1 CASSLQGLGTKAFF TGCGCCAGCAGCTTGCAGGGGCTAGGCACTAAAGCTTTCTTT
TRBJ2-3 NA NA TRBV6-4 CASSEQGEDTQYF TGTGCCAGCAGTGAACAGGGAGAAGATACGCAGTATTTT
TRBJ1-2 NA NA TRBV4-2 CASSQEVQYGYTF TGTGCCAGCAGCCAAGAAGTCCAGTATGGCTACACCTTC
TRBJ2-1 NA TRBD2 TRBV7-6 CASSLDPIGGADEQFF TGTGCCAGCAGCTTAGACCCTATCGGGGGGGCCGATGAGCAGTTCTTC
TRBJ2-7 NA NA TRBV6-5 CASNPGGADIYEQYF TGTGCCAGCAACCCCGGAGGGGCCGATATTTACGAGCAGTACTTC
TRBJ2-7 NA TRBD1 TRBV10-3 CAISESTQDRGGYEQYF TGTGCCATCAGTGAGTCCACTCAGGACAGGGGGGGCTACGAGCAGTACTTC
TRBJ1-5 NA TRBD1 TRBV5-1 CASSQTGNQGQPQHF TGCGCCAGCAGCCAGACAGGGAATCAGGGGCAGCCCCAGCATTTT
TRBJ1-2 NA NA TRBV6-1 CASRARGDNYGYTF TGTGCCAGCAGGGCCCGGGGAGATAACTATGGCTACACCTTC
TRBJ2-3 NA NA TRBV11-2 CASSLQDTQYF TGTGCCAGCAGCTTACAAGATACGCAGTATTTT
TRBJ1-2 NA TRBD1 TRBV4-1 CASSPGQLANYGYTF TGCGCCAGCAGCCCGGGACAGTTAGCTAACTATGGCTACACCTTC
TRBJ2-7 NA TRBD1 TRBV10-3 CAISDRDRGNEQYF TGTGCCATCAGTGACCGGGACAGGGGTAACGAGCAGTACTTC
TRBJ2-1 NA TRBD2 TRBV7-2 CAIMRWGGSSYNEQFF TGTGCCATCATGAGGTGGGGAGGGAGCTCCTACAATGAGCAGTTCTTC
TRBJ1-6 NA NA TRBV2 CASTLDRESSYNSPLHF TGTGCCAGCACATTGGACAGAGAAAGCTCCTATAATTCACCCCTCCACTTT
TRBJ2-3 NA NA TRBV6-1 CASSERSVSTDTQYF TGTGCCAGCAGTGAAAGGAGCGTTAGCACAGATACGCAGTATTTT
TRBJ2-7 NA NA TRBV27 CASSLNGAYEQYF TGTGCCAGCAGTTTAAACGGGGCCTACGAGCAGTACTTC
TRBJ2-1 NA NA TRBV19 CASSIPNEQFF TGTGCCAGTAGTATCCCGAATGAGCAGTTCTTC
TRBJ2-5 NA TRBD1 TRBV13 CASSRTGMEETQYF TGTGCCAGCAGCCGGACAGGGATGGAAGAGACCCAGTACTTC
TRBJ2-5 NA TRBD2 TRBV6-1 CASSETVWRGVSETQYF TGTGCCAGCAGCGAAACCGTGTGGCGGGGGGTTTCTGAGACCCAGTACTTC
TRBJ2-3 NA NA TRBV7-9 CASSPKPGGLPSTDTQYF TGTGCCAGCAGCCCCAAGCCGGGCGGGCTCCCTAGCACAGATACGCAGTATTTT
TRBJ1-1 NA NA TRBV11-3 CASSPPGGSNTEAFF TGTGCCAGCAGCCCCCCGGGGGGCTCGAACACTGAAGCTTTCTTT
TRBJ2-7 NA TRBD1 TRBV9 CASSGEGGGAGGNPYEQYF TGTGCCAGCAGCGGAGAGGGCGGAGGGGCAGGGGGCAACCCCTACGAGCAGTACTTC
TRBJ1-1 NA NA TRBV18 CASSPRLDTEAFF TGTGCCAGCTCACCAAGACTGGACACTGAAGCTTTCTTT
TRBJ2-5 once NA TRBV7-9 CASSLVQATQYF TGTGCCAGCAGCTTAGTCCAGGCCACCCAGTACTTC
TRBJ1-1 NA NA TRBV30 CAWSIGRATEAFF TGTGCCTGGAGCATCGGGAGGGCCACTGAAGCTTTCTTT
TRBJ2-2 NA TRBD2 TRBV11-2 CASRLREGLVDGELFF TGTGCCAGCAGACTAAGGGAGGGCCTGGTCGACGGGGAGCTGTTTTTT